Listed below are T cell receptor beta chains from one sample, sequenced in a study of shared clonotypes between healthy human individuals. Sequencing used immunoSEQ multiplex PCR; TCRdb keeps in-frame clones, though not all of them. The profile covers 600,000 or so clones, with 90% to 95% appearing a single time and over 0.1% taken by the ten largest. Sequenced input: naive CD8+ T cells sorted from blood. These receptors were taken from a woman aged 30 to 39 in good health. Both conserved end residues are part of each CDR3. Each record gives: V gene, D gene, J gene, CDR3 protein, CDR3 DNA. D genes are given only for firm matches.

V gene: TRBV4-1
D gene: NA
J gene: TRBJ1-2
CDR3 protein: CASSKGTNRKTYGYTF
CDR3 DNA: TGCGCCAGCAGCAAAGGTACGAACCGAAAGACCTATGGCTACACCTTC

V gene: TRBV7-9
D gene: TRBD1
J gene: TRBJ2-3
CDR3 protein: CASSPVYRGQGTDTQYF
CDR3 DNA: TGTGCCAGCAGCCCCGTCTACCGGGGACAGGGAACAGATACGCAGTATTTT

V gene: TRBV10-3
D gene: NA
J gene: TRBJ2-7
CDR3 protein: CAISESAAGPTYEQYF
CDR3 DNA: TGTGCCATCAGTGAGTCTGCAGCGGGCCCTACCTACGAGCAGTACTTC

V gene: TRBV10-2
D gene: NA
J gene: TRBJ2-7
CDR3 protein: CASSSSGYEQYF
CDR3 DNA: TGCGCCAGCAGCTCATCAGGCTACGAGCAGTACTTC

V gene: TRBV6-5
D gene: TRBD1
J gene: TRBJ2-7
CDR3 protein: CASSYGGQDTYEQYF
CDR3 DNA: TGTGCCAGCAGTTACGGGGGACAGGATACCTACGAGCAGTACTTC

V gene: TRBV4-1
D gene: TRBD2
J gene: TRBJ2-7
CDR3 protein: CASSQGGEREAYEQYF
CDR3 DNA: TGCGCCAGCAGCCAAGGTGGGGAGCGGGAGGCCTACGAGCAGTACTTC

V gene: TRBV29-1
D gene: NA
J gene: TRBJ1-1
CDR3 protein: CSVTPGTEAFF
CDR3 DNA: TGCAGCGTAACCCCCGGCACTGAAGCTTTCTTT

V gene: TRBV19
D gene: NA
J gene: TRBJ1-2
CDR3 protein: CASSIAGSYGYTF
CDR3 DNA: TGTGCCAGTAGTATTGCGGGTAGCTATGGCTACACCTTC

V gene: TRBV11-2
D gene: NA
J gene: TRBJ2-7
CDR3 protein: CASSLIGFYEQYF
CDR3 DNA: TGTGCCAGCAGCTTAATCGGATTCTACGAGCAGTACTTC

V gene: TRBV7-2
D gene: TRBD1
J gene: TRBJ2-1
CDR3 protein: CASSLGVQGAIDEQFF
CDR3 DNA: TGTGCCAGCAGCTTAGGTGTCCAGGGGGCAATCGATGAGCAGTTCTTC

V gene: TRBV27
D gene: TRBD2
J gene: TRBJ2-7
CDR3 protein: CASSHGTSGRNEQYF
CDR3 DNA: TGTGCCAGCAGTCACGGGACTAGCGGGAGAAACGAGCAGTACTTC